This entry concerns a single T cell receptor (beta chain). Its antigen is currently unknown. Germline lookup yields CDR1 KGHDR and CDR2 SFDVKD. V gave up 4 bases and J gave up 2 bases, with 9 bases separating them. The CDR3 totals 14 residues. These data are taken from a study of T cell repertoires in cytomegalovirus infection. Overall study context: Indications came from public TCR beta signatures; they pointed to CMV infection and to a matching HLA type.

Findings and caveats of the study: Accumulated public TCR beta family frequency recognized individuals carrying CMV together with the relevant HLA.

TCRdb analysed the reads with MiXCR anew, one entry per CDR3 protein. Here the sample spans around 360,000 distinct CDR3 sequences, approximately 30% being singletons. The chain joins TRBV24-1 to TRBJ2-3; no clear D. Sequencing was performed on cultured PBMCs, taken from culture after CMV antigen stimulation. The TCR comes from a human donor in good health (CMV status not recorded). Some clones in this sample may be carry-over from other donors' samples. The CDR3 loop reads CATSEGVATDTQYF. The DNA of the CDR3 is TGTGCCACCAGTGAAGGTGTTGCCACAGATACGCAGTATTTT.